The 19 T cell receptor beta chains given below trace back to one sample, sequenced in a study of CXCR3-negative and CXCR3-positive naive CD8 T cells (dated 2019 in TCRdb). The sequencing machine was a NextSeq 550. The Human TCR Profiling Kit (MiLaboratory) was used to prepare UMI-labeled 5' RACE TRB cDNA libraries. Through TCRdb reprocessing, the reads give one entry per CDR3 protein sequence; DNA is omitted. This sample's listing comprises around 140,000 distinct CDR3 sequences. The ten biggest clones cover 0.41% of the sample. What the study reported, not specific to this receptor: TRB CDR3s from CXCR3-positive naive cells showed higher hydrophobicity (lower Kidera factor 4), lower energy, and higher strength and volume indices than CXCR3-negative naive cells.

These receptors lack a known antigen. Specimen: naive CXCR3+ CD8+ T cells from blood. The cell subset or site label for this specimen denotes: CD45RO-CCR7+CD27+CD95- naive CD8+ T cells expressing CXCR3 (TNR3+). These receptor sequences come from a human donor in good health. Some clones in this sample may be carry-over from other donors' samples.

V is TRBV27 and J is TRBJ1-5; there is no DNA to check the TCRdb D call of TRBD1. Germline loops: CDR1 MNHEY, CDR2 SMNVEV (reference sequence). The CDR3 covers 16 residues. CDR3 residues: CASSLISGGANQPQHF.

The J gene is TRBJ1-5, the V gene TRBV10-3. The CDR3 covers 17 residues. The germline gives CDR1 ENHRY, CDR2 SYGVKD. CDR3 in amino acids: CAITGGRISGGNQPQHF.

V and J are TRBV7-9 and TRBJ2-7; lacking DNA, the TRBD2 call made by TCRdb goes unchecked. In germline, CDR1 is SEHNR, CDR2 FQNEAQ (reference sequence). The CDR3 sequence is 13 residues long. This CDR3 is CASSQSGAYEQYF.

The chain couples TRBV5-5 to TRBJ2-1; TCRdb reports TRBD1, a call that lacks DNA to check it against. Germline V gene data show CDR1 as SGHKS and CDR2 as YYEKEE (reference sequence). This CDR3 contains 16 residues. CDR3: CASSQGPGQGPNGQFF.

The chain has TRBV5-6 and TRBJ2-3. Germline-derived CDR1 and CDR2 are SGHDT and YYEEEE. The CDR3 length is 15 residues. The CDR3 protein is CASSLSGLSTDTQYF.

The V call is TRBV29-1, the J call TRBJ2-1; the D call of TRBD1 rests on TCRdb alone, since no DNA is present to check it. The germline gives CDR1 SQVTM, CDR2 ANQGSEA. This CDR3 has 17 amino acids. Here the CDR3 reads CSVEEGWAGVLYNEQFF.

The chain has TRBV2 and TRBJ2-1; checking the TCRdb D call of TRBD1 is not possible without DNA. Per the germline V gene, CDR1 is SNHLY and CDR2 is FYNNEI. The CDR3 is 11 residues long. CDR3 in amino acids: CASGGFNEQFF.

The chain recombines TRBV5-6 with TRBJ2-7. CDR1 and CDR2 from the germline V gene are SGHDT and YYEEEE. This CDR3 region has 16 residues. The CDR3 protein is CASSSYRGYRSYEQYF.

The gene calls are TRBV12-3 or TRBV12-4 and TRBJ2-3. The CDR3 is 11 residues long. CDR3 region: CASGMGDTQYF.

The chain couples TRBV4-3 to TRBJ1-1. The CDR3 covers 13 residues. Germline loops: CDR1 LGHNA, CDR2 YSLEER. The CDR3 here is CASSQGKNTEAFF.

This chain's CDR3 is CSVVVVGPSGVTGELFF. The J gene is TRBJ2-2, the V gene TRBV29-1; TCRdb selects TRBD2, and the lack of DNA leaves this call unchecked. There are 17 residues in the CDR3. Germline V lookup: CDR1 SQVTM, CDR2 ANQGSEA.

The chain combines TRBV12-3 or TRBV12-4 with TRBJ1-2. CDR3 length: 13 residues. The CDR3 protein is CASSFEGSYGYTF.

The chain has TRBV4-1 and TRBJ2-7. This CDR3 contains 14 residues. Germline loops: CDR1 MGHRA, CDR2 YSYEKL. This chain's CDR3 is CASSQDQGSYEQYF.

The chain carries TRBV7-9 and TRBJ2-2. Germline V CDR1 and CDR2: SEHNR, FQNEAQ (reference sequence). There are 16 residues in the CDR3. Here the CDR3 reads CASGLAGESLHGELFF. Using reference TRBV7-9 and TRBJ2-2 for the parts outside the CDR3, the full variable domain is DTGVSQNPRHKITKRGQNVTFRCDPISEHNRLYWYRQTLGQGPEFLTYFQNEAQLEKSRLLSDRFSAERPKGSFSTLEIQRTEQGDSAMYLCASGLAGESLHGELFFGEGSRLTVL.

The gene calls are TRBV29-1 and TRBJ2-1. Germline lookup yields CDR1 SQVTM and CDR2 ANQGSEA. The CDR3 is 11 residues long. CDR3 sequence reads: CSVLGFNEQFF.

The V and J genes are TRBV12-3 or TRBV12-4 and TRBJ1-1; TCRdb indicates TRBD1, and absent DNA this call remains unverified. CDR3 length: 13 amino acids. Here the CDR3 reads CASRAYRDTEAFF.

The chain carries TRBV11-2 and TRBJ2-7; as DNA is missing, the TRBD2 call by TCRdb cannot be tested. Germline V gene lookup returns CDR1 SGHAT and CDR2 FQNNGV. The CDR3 loop spans 16 amino acids. CDR3 sequence reads: CASSGGSGNPSYEQYF.

The gene calls are TRBV7-3 and TRBJ2-7; TCRdb gives TRBD2 as the D gene, but with no DNA this cannot be confirmed. Germline V CDR1 and CDR2: SGHTA, FQGTGA. CDR3 length: 15 residues. The chain's CDR3 is CASSLTGLAGDEQYF.

V gene TRBV28 combines with J gene TRBJ1-2; TCRdb lists TRBD1, though no DNA is available to test this call. Germline CDR1 and CDR2: MDHEN and SYDVKM. This CDR3 has 13 amino acids. The chain's CDR3 is CASRPEDEGGHTF.